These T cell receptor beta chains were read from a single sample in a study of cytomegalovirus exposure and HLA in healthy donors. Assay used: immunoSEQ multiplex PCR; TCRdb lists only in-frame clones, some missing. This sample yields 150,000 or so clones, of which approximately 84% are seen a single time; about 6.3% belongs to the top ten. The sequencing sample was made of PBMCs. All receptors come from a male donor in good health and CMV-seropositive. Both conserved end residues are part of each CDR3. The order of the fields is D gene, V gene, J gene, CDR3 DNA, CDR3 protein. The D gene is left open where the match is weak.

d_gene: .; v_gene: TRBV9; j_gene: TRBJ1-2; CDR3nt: TGTGCCAGCTCCTCGAGGGATGGCTACACCTTC; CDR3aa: CASSSRDGYTF
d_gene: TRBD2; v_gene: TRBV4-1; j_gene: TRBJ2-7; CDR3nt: TGCGCCAGCAGCCAGATTAGCGGGAGAGGAGGCTACGAGCAGTACTTC; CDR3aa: CASSQISGRGGYEQYF
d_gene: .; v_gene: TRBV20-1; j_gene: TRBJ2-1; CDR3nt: TGCAGTGCTCCTACTATCAATGAGCAGTTCTTC; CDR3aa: CSAPTINEQFF
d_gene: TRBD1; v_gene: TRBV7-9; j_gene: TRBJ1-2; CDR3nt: TGTTCCAGCAGCTTAGGTCGACCGGACAGGGGATTTAACTATGGCTACACCTTC; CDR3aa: CSSSLGRPDRGFNYGYTF
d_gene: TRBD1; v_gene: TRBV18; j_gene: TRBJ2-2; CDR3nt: TGTGCCAGCTCACCTCTCTCAGGGGGGAACACCGGGGAGCTGTTTTTT; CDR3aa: CASSPLSGGNTGELFF
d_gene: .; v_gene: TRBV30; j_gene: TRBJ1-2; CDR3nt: TGTGCCTGGAGGGGAAGGGGAGGAGGGTATGGCTACACCTTC; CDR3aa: CAWRGRGGGYGYTF
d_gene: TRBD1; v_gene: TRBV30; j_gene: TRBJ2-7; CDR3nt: TGTGCCTGGACCAGGACAGGGCCTTCCTACGAGCAGTACTTC; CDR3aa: CAWTRTGPSYEQYF
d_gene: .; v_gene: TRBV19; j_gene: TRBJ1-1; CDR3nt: TGTGCCAGTCCTCCCCCAGGGTCTCTCACTGAAGCTTTCTTT; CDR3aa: CASPPPGSLTEAFF
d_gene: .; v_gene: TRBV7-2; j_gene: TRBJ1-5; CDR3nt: TGTGCCAGCAGCCCTGACAAGCAGCCCCAGCATTTT; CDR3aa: CASSPDKQPQHF
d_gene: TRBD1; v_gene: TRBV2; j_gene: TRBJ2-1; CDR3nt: TGTGCCAGCAACCAAAGGACAGGATCTCCCGGGGAGCAGTTCTTC; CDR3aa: CASNQRTGSPGEQFF
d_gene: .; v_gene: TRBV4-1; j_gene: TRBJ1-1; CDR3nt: TGCGCCAGCAGCCCCGTTATAACAGGGCGGCGCACTGAAGCTTTCTTT; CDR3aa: CASSPVITGRRTEAFF
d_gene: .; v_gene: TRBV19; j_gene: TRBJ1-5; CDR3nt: TGTGCCACCTCCCCCCCAGGGGCCAATCAGCCCCAGCATTTT; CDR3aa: CATSPPGANQPQHF
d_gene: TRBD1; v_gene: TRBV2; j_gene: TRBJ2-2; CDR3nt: TGTGCCAGCAGTGAACTCGGGACAGGGAGGATCGGGGAGCTGTTTTTT; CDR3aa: CASSELGTGRIGELFF
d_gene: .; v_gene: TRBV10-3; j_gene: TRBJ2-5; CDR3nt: TGTGCCAGCGGACCGGACTATTTGGAGGAGACCCAGTACTTC; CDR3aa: CASGPDYLEETQYF
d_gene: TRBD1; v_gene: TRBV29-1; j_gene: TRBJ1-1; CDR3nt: TGCAGCGTTGAAGATCGGGGACAGACCGAAGCTTTCTTT; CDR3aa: CSVEDRGQTEAFF
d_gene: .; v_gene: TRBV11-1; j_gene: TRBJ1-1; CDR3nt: TGTGCCAGCAGGTCCAGGGGGAACACTGAAGCTTTCTTT; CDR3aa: CASRSRGNTEAFF